Below are 20 T cell receptor beta chains sequenced from a single sample in a study of Graves' ophthalmopathy and Graves' hyperthyroidism. Amplification of the TCR beta CDR3 regions used RNA transcripts (as template). HTBI primers were employed in first-round RT-PCR, then a second-round multiplex PCR followed. TCRdb reanalysed the multiplex PCR reads using MiXCR and keeps one entry per CDR3 protein. Among around 660,000 distinct CDR3 sequences listed, roughly two fifths were seen once. The sample comprised peripheral blood. These receptors all stem from an adult man with Graves' ophthalmopathy.

This clonotype was counted at least ten times. The V and J genes are TRBV29-1 and TRBJ2-6, with D unresolved. The CDR3 extends over 18 amino acids. Trimming removed 6 bases from V and 0 bases from J, with 21 bases in between. CDR1 and CDR2 from the germline V gene are SQVTM and ANQGSEA. The CDR3 sequence is CSVLSRPLILSGANVLTF. The CDR3 coding sequence is TGCAGCGTACTCTCGCGCCCACTCATTCTCTCTGGGGCCAACGTCCTGACTTTC.

Of note for this clonotype: One end of the junction varies from germline; a read error may be responsible. This chain uses TRBV7-8 with TRBJ1-2; D remains unclear. CDR1 is SGHVS, CDR2 FQNEAQ, per germline. The CDR3 has 14 residues. The CDR3: CASSLDGVGQGCTF. As DNA, the CDR3 is TGTGCCAGCAGCTTAGATGGGGTTGGGCAAGGCTGCACCTTC.

This clonotype came up a few times. The V and J genes are TRBV6-6 and TRBJ1-5, with no clear D. Germline CDR1 and CDR2: MNHNY and SVGAGI (reference sequence). The CDR3 loop spans 16 amino acids. The ends were cut back, 5 bases at V and 0 bases at J, with 14 bases in the middle. CDR3 sequence reads: CASSERTDYSNQPQHF. The CDR3 DNA follows: TGTGCCAGCAGTGAAAGGACGGATTATAGCAATCAGCCCCAGCATTTT.

This clonotype was seen only a few times. The chain recombines TRBV20-1 with TRBJ1-1; no firm D call. Trimming left V 0 bases short and J 6 bases short, with 5 bases between. This CDR3 comprises 11 residues. CDR1 and CDR2 from the germline V gene are DFQATT and SNEGSKA (reference sequence). DNA for the CDR3: TGCAGTGCTAGAGATTGGGCTGAAGCTTTCTTT. Translation gives CSARDWAEAFF.

This clonotype was picked up a small number of times. This rearrangement joins TRBV4-1 to TRBJ1-3, with D unresolved. The CDR3 extends over 17 amino acids. CDR1 is MGHRA and CDR2 is YSYEKL in the germline V gene. The V gene lost 2 bases and the J gene lost 0 bases, with 14 bases spanning the gap. The CDR3 spells CASSQPVRKSSGNTIYF. CDR3 coding DNA: TGCGCCAGCAGCCAACCGGTCAGAAAGAGCTCTGGAAACACCATATATTTT.

This clonotype has a count of ten or more. The gene calls are TRBV7-3 and TRBJ2-7; D not certain. The CDR3 is 13 residues long. Germline-derived CDR1 and CDR2 are SGHTA and FQGTGA. Trimming left V 2 bases short and J 12 bases short, with 17 bases between. The CDR3, as DNA: TGTGCCAGCAGCTTATCTGCGACCGGTTCTCTGTACTTC. Translating it yields CASSLSATGSLYF.

The sample holds many counts of this clonotype. The CDR3 DNA reads TGCGCCAGCAGCCCCTACCGACAGGGGTTGAACACTGAAGCTTTCTTT. Its protein is CASSPYRQGLNTEAFF. This chain links TRBV5-1 with TRBJ1-1; TRBD1 agrees at 8 bases. Germline V gives CDR1 SGHRS, CDR2 YFSETQ. The CDR3 spans 16 residues. With 4 bases clipped from V and 0 bases from J, the junction kept 8 bases outside the gene matches.

This clonotype showed up many times. The V gene is TRBV27, the J gene TRBJ1-2; tentatively, D is TRBD1 (6 bases). The germline V gene encodes CDR1 MNHEY and CDR2 SMNVEV (reference sequence). The CDR3 runs to 14 residues. The germline V and J ends were trimmed by 6 bases and 3 bases, with 14 bases remaining between them. For the CDR3, the DNA is TGTGCCAGCAGGCGGACAGTCCAAGACTATGGCTACACCTTC. This sequence encodes CASRRTVQDYGYTF.

Concerning this clonotype itself: Since a much larger clone is just one base distant, this may be a read error. The V gene is TRBV20-1, the J gene TRBJ1-1; 8 bases are shared with TRBD1. The CDR3 extends over 12 amino acids. Germline assignment: CDR1 DFQATT and CDR2 SNEGSKA (reference sequence). J lost 3 bases, V lost 8 bases, and 5 bases had no gene match. CDR3 nucleotides: TGCAGTACACAGGGGGACTACACTGAAGCTTTCTTT. This gives the protein CSTQGDYTEAFF.

In its sample, this clonotype was seen many times. The chain recombines TRBV5-1 with TRBJ1-2, with 7 bases fitting TRBD1. Per germline, CDR1 SGHRS and CDR2 YFSETQ. Trimming at V came to 5 bases and at J to 1 base, leaving 2 bases not matched to a gene. The CDR3 runs to 13 residues. CDR3 region: CASRRDSNYGYTF. The CDR3, as DNA: TGCGCCAGCAGACGGGACAGTAACTATGGCTACACCTTC.

This clonotype was recorded many times. The chain links TRBV4-2 to TRBJ1-1; D not certain. CDR1 and CDR2 (germline): LGHNA, YNFKEQ. The CDR3 loop spans 14 amino acids. Trimming removed 4 bases from V and 1 base from J, with 10 bases in between. This CDR3 is CASSLNTGNTEAFF. CDR3 coding DNA: TGTGCCAGCAGCCTCAATACCGGGAACACTGAAGCTTTCTTT.

This clonotype has a count of ten or more. This chain connects TRBV5-1 to TRBJ2-7; TRBD1 agrees at 8 bases. The germline V gene has CDR1 SGHRS and CDR2 YFSETQ. CDR3 length equals 14 residues. With 3 bases clipped from V and 4 bases from J, the junction kept 6 bases outside the gene matches. The CDR3 bases are TGCGCCAGCAGCTCCCGGGACAGGCAATACGAGCAGTACTTC. Amino acid sequence: CASSSRDRQYEQYF.

In the case of this clonotype: A much bigger clone sits one base away, suggesting this may be a read error. The chain uses TRBV9 and TRBJ1-2; D is perhaps TRBD1 (5 bases). CDR1 is SGDLS and CDR2 is YYNGEE in the germline V gene. The CDR3 loop spans 14 amino acids. The CDR3 sequence is CASSVDGAEGGYAF. In DNA form, the CDR3 reads TGTGCCAGCAGCGTAGATGGGGCTGAGGGAGGCTACGCCTTC. The full variable domain, completed using reference TRBV9 and TRBJ1-2, is DSGVTQTPKHLITATGQRVTLRCSPRSGDLSVYWYQQSLDQGLQFLIQYYNGEERAKGNILERFSAQQFPDLHSELNLSSLELGDSALYFCASSVDGAEGGYAFGSGTRLTVV.

The chain joins TRBV29-1 to TRBJ2-7; 7 nucleotides match TRBD2. The V gene's germline CDR1 is SQVTM and CDR2 ANQGSEA. The CDR3 is 13 residues long. V lost 7 bases and J lost 2; bases outside the gene matches: 8. The CDR3 loop is CSASPSGPYEQYF. CDR3 sequence (DNA): TGCAGCGCAAGTCCTAGCGGACCCTACGAGCAGTACTTC.

This clonotype was detected a few times. The chain has TRBV20-1 and TRBJ2-5; tentatively, D is TRBD2 (5 bases). The germline V gene encodes CDR1 DFQATT and CDR2 SNEGSKA (reference sequence). The CDR3 is 12 residues long. The V end was cut by 3 bases, the J end by 1 base, with 6 bases between. CDR3 sequence: CSARGSQETQYF. The CDR3 nucleotides are TGCAGTGCTAGGGGGAGCCAAGAGACCCAGTACTTC.

The chain uses TRBV6-6 and TRBJ2-7; D might be TRBD1 (6 bases). Trimming took off 6 bases at V and 3 bases at J, with 15 bases between the two ends. The CDR3 extends over 14 amino acids. From germline, CDR1 is MNHNY and CDR2 SVGAGI (reference sequence). CDR3 nucleotide sequence: TGTGCCAGCAGGACCCGGGACACCCACTACGAGCAGTACTTC. Its protein product is CASRTRDTHYEQYF.

The V and J genes are TRBV11-2 and TRBJ1-1, with D uncertain. CDR3 length: 13 residues. V was pared by 1 base and J by 3 bases, with 6 bases between. The germline gives CDR1 SGHAT, CDR2 FQNNGV. The CDR3 DNA reads TGTGCCAGCAGCTTAGTAGCGCACACTGAAGCTTTCTTT. This encodes CASSLVAHTEAFF.

The chain links TRBV24-1 to TRBJ1-6; D gene ambiguous. CDR3 length: 11 residues. The germline gives CDR1 KGHDR, CDR2 SFDVKD. With 4 bases removed from V and 8 bases from J, the gap between germline ends came to 2 bases. CDR3 sequence: CATSEDSPLHF. The DNA of the CDR3 is TGTGCCACCAGTGAGGATTCACCCCTCCACTTT.

The V call is TRBV7-9, the J call TRBJ1-6; D unresolved. CDR1 is SEHNR, CDR2 FQNEAQ, per germline (reference sequence). The CDR3 spans 14 residues. V was clipped by 1 base and J by 9 bases, with 10 bases between them. The CDR3 here is CASSLGTSASPLHF. The CDR3 region has the DNA TGTGCCAGCAGCTTAGGGACTAGCGCTTCACCCCTCCACTTT.

This clonotype was seen repeatedly, ten times or more. This chain joins TRBV7-9 and TRBJ2-2, with D hard to call. The germline V gene encodes CDR1 SEHNR and CDR2 FQNEAQ (reference sequence). The CDR3 consists of 14 residues. Trimming took off 5 bases at V and 7 bases at J, with 14 bases between the two ends. CDR3 residues: CASSNFGVIGELFF. The CDR3 coding sequence is TGTGCCAGCAGCAACTTTGGGGTAATCGGGGAGCTGTTTTTT.